This TCR beta chain was obtained from a study of early T cells in non-severe SARS-CoV-2 infection. Study as a whole: Sequencing of unsorted whole blood was done on bulk RNA, leaving chains unpaired.

Molecules of cDNA were individually given unique molecular identifiers that were attached to them. MiXCR, run by TCRdb on the 5' RACE reads, gives a single entry per CDR3 protein. Altogether 35,000 to 40,000 distinct CDR3 sequences are present, roughly 9.9% being singletons, with the ten largest covering less than 15%. V shed 6 bases and J 5 bases; nucleotides not matched to a gene: 10. The CDR3 totals 14 residues. Germline CDR1 and CDR2: DFQATT and SNEGSKA (reference sequence). Whole-study findings and limits: The matching step, a VDJdb search, favored anti-spike CD8 responses and missed private and CD4 specificities.

On this clonotype: What it binds is unknown.

Sequencing used whole blood. The chain couples TRBV20-1 to TRBJ2-3; 8 nucleotides agree with TRBD1. The TCR comes from an adult who was a healthcare worker with PCR-confirmed SARS-CoV-2 infection or an uninfected control (not recorded which). The CDR3 reads CSAPAGGLVDTQYF. The CDR3 nucleotides are TGCAGTGCCCCGGCAGGGGGCCTCGTAGATACGCAGTATTTT.